The present TCR beta chain was sequenced within a study of T cell responses to AZD1222 COVID-19 vaccine. Study results and caveats: Of the AZD1222 recipients, only five to seven were seropositive at baseline.

Only in-frame clones appear in the TCRdb table, and some are missing; sequencing was by immunoSEQ multiplex PCR. Seen here are approximately 130,000 clones, 85% to 95% observed once, and the top ten hold 1.5% to 2%. Looked up from germline, CDR1 is SEHNR and CDR2 is FQNEAQ (reference sequence). This CDR3 is 16 amino acids long. The V end was cut by 3 bases, the J end by 0 bases, with 14 bases between. A remark on this clone: Its antigen is not known.

This receptor was taken from an adult in good health. V is TRBV7-9 and J is TRBJ2-5; unclear D gene. Here the sequenced sample was peripheral blood, taken on day 0 of AZD1222 vaccination. DNA for the CDR3: TGTGCCAGCAGCTTTTTCGGACGGAAATACCAAGAGACCCAGTACTTC. It codes for CASSFFGRKYQETQYF.